The 29 T cell receptor beta chains presented below share a single source sample, sequenced in a study of T-cell reconstitution after alpha-beta-depleted transplantation in children. Unique molecular identifiers were incorporated when the TCRbeta library was constructed. Each CDR3 protein gets one entry after TCRdb re-called the PCR reads with MiXCR. The sample holds about 460,000 distinct CDR3 sequences, 11% seen once. This material consisted of PBMCs, mostly from graft donor cells, taken 180 days after TCRalphabeta/CD19-depleted stem cell transplant. The receptor source for this set is a female patient aged 2-9 years who had a stem cell transplant for aplastic anemia, so the T cells may come from the graft donor.

The V call is TRBV20-1, the J call TRBJ2-1; D might be TRBD2 (6 bases). Looked up from germline, CDR1 is DFQATT and CDR2 is SNEGSKA (reference sequence). This CDR3 is 15 amino acids long. V shed 1 base and J shed 8 bases, with 18 bases lying between them. The CDR3 is CSARGLDYLFDEQFF. DNA of the CDR3: TGCAGTGCTAGAGGATTGGACTACCTTTTCGATGAGCAGTTCTTC.

This clonotype was detected only a few times. V usage is TRBV25-1 and J usage is TRBJ1-1; D not certain. Germline CDR1 reads MGHDK; CDR2 reads SYGVNS. Trimming removed 3 bases at V and 5 bases at J, with 16 bases between. CDR3 length equals 15 residues. The CDR3 region is CASSDSMGRQTEAFF. The CDR3 region has the DNA TGTGCCAGCAGTGATTCAATGGGCAGACAAACTGAAGCTTTCTTT.

This clonotype was seen ten or more times. This chain uses TRBV29-1 with TRBJ2-5; 7 bases align to TRBD1. The CDR3 loop spans 15 amino acids. Looked up from germline, CDR1 is SQVTM and CDR2 is ANQGSEA. With 6 bases clipped from V and 4 bases from J, the junction kept 14 bases outside the gene matches. The CDR3 DNA sequence: TGCAGCGTCTCTCAGGGGGTATTCTCTTCAGAGACCCAGTACTTC. Its translation: CSVSQGVFSSETQYF.

This clonotype turned up a few times. The chain has TRBV11-2 and TRBJ2-1; D assignment may be TRBD1 or TRBD2 (5 bases each). Germline lookup yields CDR1 SGHAT and CDR2 FQNNGV. CDR3 length: 14 residues. V shed 3 bases and J shed 8 bases, with 14 bases lying between them. CDR3 sequence reads: CASSFGAGTHEQFF. CDR3 nucleotides: TGTGCCAGCAGCTTTGGGGCAGGGACGCATGAGCAGTTCTTC.

The J gene is TRBJ2-7, the V gene TRBV25-1, with TRBD2 identical over 9 bases. This CDR3 is 16 amino acids long. Germline CDR1 reads MGHDK; CDR2 reads SYGVNS. V shed 4 bases, J shed 3 bases, and the junction held 10 bases outside the gene matches. CDR3 sequence: CASSANLAGRLYEQYF. The CDR3 DNA follows: TGTGCCAGCAGTGCGAACCTAGCGGGAAGGCTCTACGAGCAGTACTTC.

V usage is TRBV21-1 and J usage is TRBJ2-7; the table gives TRBD1 as D, unverified against the DNA. TRBV21-1 is a pseudogene. CDR3 length: 14 residues. DNA for the CDR3: TGTGCCAGCGGGGGGGACAAGGGGACCTACGAGCAGTACGTC. This translates into CASGGDKGTYEQYV.

The chain couples TRBV18 to TRBJ1-2, with a possible D match to TRBD1 (5 bases). CDR1 is KGHSH and CDR2 is LQKENI in the germline V gene. The CDR3 has 16 amino acids. Trimming stripped 6 bases from V and 6 bases from J, with 23 bases between. Here the CDR3 DNA reads TGTGCCAGCTCTACGGTCTACAGGCCTGCTTCCAATGGCTACACCTTC. Its translation: CASSTVYRPASNGYTF.

A few counts support this clonotype. This sequence joins TRBV12-3 or TRBV12-4 and TRBJ2-1; D is unclear. Trimming removed 0 bases at V and 8 bases at J, with 5 bases between. The CDR3 has 12 amino acids. CDR3 in DNA: TGTGCCAGCAGTTTAGCCTCGGATGAGCAGTTCTTC. Its protein product is CASSLASDEQFF.

The gene calls are TRBV6-1 and TRBJ2-1, with TRBD1 matching 9 bases. J gave up 2 bases and V 6 bases, and 8 bases lay outside the gene matches. CDR1 and CDR2 from the germline V gene are MNHNS and SASEGT. This CDR3 has 16 amino acids. This CDR3 reads CASRSGQGMPYNEQFF. The CDR3 bases are TGTGCCAGCAGATCCGGACAGGGGATGCCCTACAATGAGCAGTTCTTC.

This clonotype was detected a few times. The chain is built from TRBV5-1 and TRBJ1-1, with a possible D match to TRBD1 (5 bases). CDR1 is SGHRS, CDR2 YFSETQ, per germline. V lost 6 bases, J lost 4 bases, and 7 bases lay in between. CDR3 length: 11 amino acids. CDR3 DNA: TGCGCCAGCATAAGGGGCACTGAAGCTTTCTTT. Encoded protein: CASIRGTEAFF.

V usage is TRBV20-1 and J usage is TRBJ2-7; a weak D match, TRBD1 (6 bases). V lost 2 bases and J lost 3, with 17 bases in between. Germline CDR1 is DFQATT and CDR2 is SNEGSKA (reference sequence). The CDR3 extends over 15 amino acids. For the CDR3, the DNA is TGCAGTGCTAGACCCGCCGGGCAGGGGAACTACGAGCAGTACTTC. Translating it yields CSARPAGQGNYEQYF.

This clonotype was counted ten times or more. The J gene is TRBJ2-1, the V gene TRBV10-1; D is undetermined. The CDR3 has 13 amino acids. The germline V gene has CDR1 WNHNN and CDR2 SYGVQD (reference sequence). Trimming stripped 4 bases from V and 3 bases from J, with 7 bases between. CDR3 sequence reads: CASSGLDYNEQFF. In DNA, the CDR3 is TGCGCCAGCAGTGGGCTAGACTACAATGAGCAGTTCTTC.

V and J are TRBV29-1 and TRBJ2-1, with TRBD2 matching 7 bases. Losses at the gene ends were 3 bases for V and 6 bases for J; bases not matched to a gene: 8. CDR1 and CDR2 (germline): SQVTM, ANQGSEA. This CDR3 is built from 14 residues. CDR3 in amino acids: CSVDGGSVGNEQFF. CDR3 nucleotide sequence: TGCAGCGTTGACGGCGGGAGCGTCGGCAATGAGCAGTTCTTC.

This chain connects TRBV7-2 to TRBJ2-3, with D hard to call. The CDR3 extends over 16 amino acids. Germline V lookup: CDR1 SGHTA, CDR2 FQGNSA. With 1 base removed from V and 2 bases from J, the gap between germline ends came to 13 bases. In nucleotides, the CDR3 is TGTGCCAGCAGCTTAGTCCGCGGCAGCGTCACAGATACGCAGTATTTT. Amino acid sequence: CASSLVRGSVTDTQYF. The whole variable domain, remainder taken from reference TRBV7-2 and TRBJ2-3, is GAGVSQSPSNKVTEKGKDVELRCDPISGHTALYWYRQSLGQGLEFLIYFQGNSAPDKSGLPSDRFSAERTGGSVSTLTIQRTQQEDSAVYLCASSLVRGSVTDTQYFGPGTRLTVL.

This clonotype has just a few counts. The chain links TRBV20-1 to TRBJ1-5; a possible D gene is TRBD1 (6 bases). V was shortened by 0 bases and J by 3 bases, with 9 bases between the two germline ends. The CDR3 sequence is 14 residues long. Germline V gene sequence: CDR1 DFQATT, CDR2 SNEGSKA (reference sequence). The DNA for the CDR3 is TGCAGTGCTAGAGAGGGGGGCCCCAATCAGCCCCAGCATTTT. This codes for CSAREGGPNQPQHF.

J is TRBJ1-2 and V is TRBV5-1; D gene unclear. Germline CDR1 reads SGHRS; CDR2 reads YFSETQ. This CDR3 region has 12 residues. V shed 0 bases and J shed 7 bases, with 7 bases lying between them. CDR3: CASSLEPPGYTF. In nucleotides, the CDR3 is TGCGCCAGCAGCTTGGAACCCCCTGGCTACACCTTC.

The rearrangement joins TRBV12-3 or TRBV12-4 to TRBJ2-5, with 10 nucleotides matching TRBD2. CDR3 length: 16 residues. Trimming at V came to 1 base and at J to 5 bases, leaving 7 bases not matched to a gene. CDR3 sequence: CASSLGLAGDRETQYF. The CDR3 coding sequence is TGTGCCAGCAGTTTAGGCCTAGCGGGAGATCGCGAGACCCAGTACTTC.

The rearrangement joins TRBV29-1 to TRBJ2-5; TRBD1 matches at 7 bases. CDR1 is SQVTM, CDR2 ANQGSEA, per germline. The CDR3 is made up of 13 amino acids. Losses at the gene ends were 7 bases for V and 3 bases for J; bases not matched to a gene: 8. The CDR3 loop reads CSDRDRIKETQYF. Written as DNA, the CDR3 is TGCAGCGATAGGGACAGAATAAAAGAGACCCAGTACTTC.

In regard to this clonotype: A much larger clone is a single base away; this may be a read error. The CDR3 here is CASKRLPGLSDTQYF. The DNA for the CDR3 is TGCGCCTCGAAGCGACTACCGGGACTGTCAGATACGCAGTATTTT. This chain joins TRBV5-1 and TRBJ2-3; maybe TRBD2 (6 bases). Germline V CDR1 and CDR2: SGHRS, YFSETQ. This CDR3 is built from 15 residues. V lost 10 bases, J lost 4 bases, and 22 bases lay in between. The whole variable domain, filled in from reference TRBV5-1 and TRBJ2-3, reads KAGVTQTPRYLIKTRGQQVTLSCSPISGHRSVSWYQQTPGQGLQFLFEYFSETQRNKGNFPGRFSGRQFSNSRSEMNVSTLELGDSALYLCASKRLPGLSDTQYFGPGTRLTVL.

In this sample, this clonotype turned up a few times. The chain couples TRBV27 to TRBJ1-1, with 7 bases lining up with TRBD1. The V segment lost 4 bases and the J segment 6 bases; nucleotides outside the gene matches: 5. The CDR3 spans 13 residues. CDR1 MNHEY and CDR2 SMNVEV come from the germline V gene (reference sequence). Here the CDR3 reads CASSYLDRAEAFF. The CDR3 DNA sequence: TGTGCCAGCAGTTACCTCGACAGGGCTGAAGCTTTCTTT.

The chain recombines TRBV6-1 with TRBJ2-7; D perhaps matches TRBD1 (6 bases). Between the trimmed V and J ends, which lost 5 bases and 3 bases, there was a span of 14 bases. The germline V gene encodes CDR1 MNHNS and CDR2 SASEGT. The CDR3 spans 14 residues. The CDR3 reads CASSPGTIYYEQYF. The CDR3 nucleotides read TGTGCCAGCAGTCCCGGGACAATATACTACGAGCAGTACTTC.

In this sample, this clonotype turned up many times. The rearrangement uses TRBV7-9 and TRBJ2-7; D gene uncertain. The germline CDR1 and CDR2 sequences are SEHNR and FQNEAQ (reference sequence). The CDR3 runs to 11 residues. Trimming pared 8 bases from V and 3 bases from J, leaving 8 bases between. CDR3 bases: TGTGCCAGCGGTATCTTCTACGAGCAGTACGTC. Translation: CASGIFYEQYV.

The table lists this clonotype with many counts. The V gene is TRBV7-8, the J gene TRBJ2-7, with TRBD2 as a possible D gene (6 bases). The CDR3 loop spans 13 amino acids. Germline V gene sequence: CDR1 SGHVS, CDR2 FQNEAQ. Trimming removed 4 bases at V and 4 bases at J, with 11 bases between. As DNA, the CDR3 is TGTGCCAGCAGCTCGGGGACTCTTTACGAGCAGTACTTC. Translated: CASSSGTLYEQYF.

V usage is TRBV28 and J usage is TRBJ1-1; D not certain. The V gene lost 1 base and the J gene lost 6 bases, with 3 bases spanning the gap. This CDR3 is built from 11 residues. Germline lookup yields CDR1 MDHEN and CDR2 SYDVKM. CDR3 region: CASSLYPEAFF. As DNA, the CDR3 is TGTGCCAGCAGTTTATACCCTGAAGCTTTCTTT.

This clonotype turned up a few times. The rearrangement uses TRBV27 and TRBJ2-1; 10 bases agree with TRBD2. CDR3 length equals 15 residues. V lost 7 bases to trimming and J lost 4 bases; unmatched junction nucleotides: 7. Germline CDR1 reads MNHEY; CDR2 reads SMNVEV (reference sequence). CDR3 DNA sequence: TGTGCCAGCAAAAAAAGCGGGAGGGCTTACAATGAGCAGTTCTTC. Translation gives CASKKSGRAYNEQFF.

J is TRBJ1-2 and V is TRBV7-3; D gene unclear. The CDR3 is 12 amino acids. Germline V gene lookup returns CDR1 SGHTA and CDR2 FQGTGA. Deletions cut 3 bases from V and 8 bases from J, with 10 bases between. The CDR3 here is CASSFDGFGYTF. In nucleotides, the CDR3 is TGTGCCAGCAGCTTCGACGGGTTCGGCTACACCTTC.

This clonotype was observed at least ten times. CDR3 region: CASRTGTLNTGELFF. CDR3 bases: TGTGCCAGCAGGACAGGCACCCTGAACACCGGGGAGCTGTTTTTT. V and J are TRBV6-1 and TRBJ2-2; D might be TRBD1 (6 bases). From germline, CDR1 is MNHNS and CDR2 SASEGT. V lost 6 bases and J 1 base, leaving 12 bases between the germline ends. This CDR3 comprises 15 residues.

This sequence joins TRBV4-3 and TRBJ1-3, with TRBD1 matching 7 bases. The V and J ends lost 0 bases and 2 bases, in that order; junction bases with no gene match: 4. Germline V CDR1 and CDR2: LGHNA, YSLEER. CDR3 length: 16 amino acids. Written as DNA, the CDR3 is TGCGCCAGCAGCCAAGATAGGAGGGGGCCTGGAAACACCATATATTTT. It translates to CASSQDRRGPGNTIYF.

The J gene is TRBJ2-7, the V gene TRBV28, with no clear D. From germline, CDR1 is MDHEN and CDR2 SYDVKM. CDR3 length: 14 amino acids. Between the trimmed V and J ends, which lost 4 bases and 5 bases, there was a span of 15 bases. CDR3 coding DNA: TGTGCCAGCAGTTCTCGGTTATCCTACGACGAGCAGTACTTC. Amino acids: CASSSRLSYDEQYF.